The next 19 T cell receptor beta chains were all read from a single sample in a study of STAT5B mutations in CD4+ large granular lymphocyte leukemia. Sequenced by immunoSEQ multiplex PCR; TCRdb stores in-frame clones only, minus some. This table has about 3,500 clones, over 75% appearing once. Sequenced material: CD4+ T cells from blood buffy coats. Source of these receptors: a human donor in good health.

The V gene is TRBV14, the J gene TRBJ2-1; D could derive from TRBD1 or TRBD2 (5 bases each). The CDR3 has 15 amino acids. The V gene lost 5 bases and the J gene lost 7 bases, with 18 bases spanning the gap. Germline V gene data show CDR1 as SGHDN and CDR2 as FVKESK. The CDR3 protein is CASSSRDWGSNEQFF. CDR3 DNA: TGTGCCAGCAGCTCCCGGGATTGGGGGTCGAATGAGCAGTTCTTC.

This clone was detected only once. Within the sample, other DNA sequences also encode this same CDR3. This rearrangement joins TRBV14 to TRBJ1-5; D is ambiguous. CDR1 and CDR2 (germline): SGHDN, FVKESK. This CDR3 is built from 14 residues. Trimming removed 1 base at V and 2 bases at J, with 6 bases between. The chain's CDR3 is CASSQGGGNQPQHF. CDR3 bases: TGTGCCAGCAGCCAAGGGGGTGGCAATCAGCCCCAGCATTTT.

The chain combines TRBV14 with TRBJ2-1; 8 bases match TRBD2. Germline loops: CDR1 SGHDN, CDR2 FVKESK. J was trimmed by 2 bases and V by 6 bases; bases with no gene match: 6. The CDR3 sequence is 15 residues long. The CDR3 DNA reads as TGTGCCAGCAGTACAGTAGCGGGGCCCTACAATGAGCAGTTCTTC. Translation: CASSTVAGPYNEQFF.

The chain joins TRBV27 to TRBJ2-3, with D unclear. Trimming cost V 5 bases and J 2 bases, with 14 bases left between them. There are 15 residues in the CDR3. CDR1 and CDR2 from the germline V gene are MNHEY and SMNVEV (reference sequence). The DNA of the CDR3 is TGTGCCAGCAGTCCGTCGGCTCAATACACAGATACGCAGTATTTT. Protein product: CASSPSAQYTDTQYF.

The J gene is TRBJ1-6, the V gene TRBV15; 8 bases agree with TRBD1. The CDR3 consists of 16 residues. The germline V gene has CDR1 LNHNV and CDR2 YYDKDF (reference sequence). J was trimmed by 9 bases and V by 0 bases; bases with no gene match: 7. The DNA of the CDR3 is TGTGCCACCAGCAGAGATACGGCCAGGGGGCTTTCACCCCTCCACTTT. Translation: CATSRDTARGLSPLHF.

As DNA, the CDR3 is TGTGCCAGTAGTATCCTAGCGGGAGGTGGCAATGAGCAGTTCTTC. Translated: CASSILAGGGNEQFF. The rearrangement uses TRBV19 and TRBJ2-1; 11 bases fit TRBD2. Germline values: CDR1 LNHDA, CDR2 SQIVND (reference sequence). CDR3 size: 15 residues. Losses at the gene ends were 3 bases for V and 6 bases for J; bases not matched to a gene: 4.

The rearrangement joins TRBV27 to TRBJ1-5; unclear D gene. The CDR3 contains 14 residues. Trimming stripped 5 bases from V and 2 bases from J, with 10 bases between. The germline CDR1 and CDR2 sequences are MNHEY and SMNVEV (reference sequence). The CDR3: CASSALSGNQPQHF. CDR3 nucleotides: TGTGCCAGCAGTGCTCTGAGTGGCAATCAGCCCCAGCATTTT.

V gene TRBV28 combines with J gene TRBJ2-7; TRBD1 matches 11 bases. This CDR3 comprises 15 residues. The V gene end was trimmed by 6 bases and the J gene end by 2 bases; junction bases not matched to a gene: 6. Germline lookup yields CDR1 MDHEN and CDR2 SYDVKM. The CDR3 bases are TGTGCCAGCAGACTACCGGGACAGGGGGCCTACGAGCAGTACTTC. Encoded protein: CASRLPGQGAYEQYF.

The V and J genes are TRBV7-3 and TRBJ2-3; a possible D gene is TRBD2 (7 bases). CDR1 and CDR2 (germline): SGHTA, FQGTGA. Trimming took 5 bases from V and 9 from J, leaving 15 bases between them. This CDR3 is built from 13 residues. The CDR3 sequence is CASSHREGRTQYF. The CDR3 bases are TGTGCCAGCAGCCACAGGGAGGGTCGGACGCAGTATTTT.

This clone has only one observation. The V and J genes are TRBV27 and TRBJ2-5; 10 positions match TRBD1. This CDR3 is built from 14 residues. Germline trimming cut 2 bases from V and 10 bases from J; bases unmatched to any gene: 7. The germline V gene has CDR1 MNHEY and CDR2 SMNVEV (reference sequence). The CDR3 DNA reads TGTGCCAGCAGTTTACTGACAGGGGGCGCACGCCAGTACTTC. Its translation: CASSLLTGGARQYF.

The chain is built from TRBV29-1 and TRBJ2-3; the match to TRBD2 covers 11 bases. From germline, CDR1 is SQVTM and CDR2 ANQGSEA. CDR3 length equals 12 residues. Losses at the gene ends were 5 bases for V and 6 bases for J; bases not matched to a gene: 1. The CDR3 bases are TGCAGCGTTTTAGCGGGAGGGGATACGCAGTATTTT. It specifies CSVLAGGDTQYF.

V is TRBV2 and J is TRBJ2-7; no definite D call. The germline V gene has CDR1 SNHLY and CDR2 FYNNEI. CDR3 length: 14 residues. V lost 5 bases to trimming and J lost 1 base, with 12 bases between them. The CDR3 here is CASSSPHESYEQYF. CDR3 nucleotide sequence: TGTGCCAGCAGTTCCCCGCATGAATCCTACGAGCAGTACTTC.

This chain links TRBV28 with TRBJ2-7; D ambiguous. The CDR3 consists of 14 residues. Per the germline V gene, CDR1 is MDHEN and CDR2 is SYDVKM. V lost 4 bases and J 2 bases, leaving 12 bases between the germline ends. The CDR3 nucleotides are TGTGCCAGCAGTTCCATAGTAGCTACCTACGAGCAGTACTTC. Translating it yields CASSSIVATYEQYF.

The CDR3 region has the DNA TGTGCCAGCAGCTTATTCGATGAAGCTTTCTTT. Translating it yields CASSLFDEAFF. The rearrangement joins TRBV7-9 to TRBJ1-1; D not certain. The CDR3 is made up of 11 amino acids. V lost 2 bases, J lost 7 bases, and 5 bases lay in between. CDR1 and CDR2 from the germline V gene are SEHNR and FQNEAQ (reference sequence).

V gene TRBV10-2 combines with J gene TRBJ2-6; D ambiguous. This CDR3 comprises 16 residues. Germline V gene lookup returns CDR1 WSHSY and CDR2 SAAADI. V lost 2 bases to trimming and J lost 0 bases, with 8 bases between them. CDR3 sequence (DNA): TGCGCCAGCAGTGAGCCATCGTACTCTGGGGCCAACGTCCTGACTTTC. This sequence encodes CASSEPSYSGANVLTF.

J is TRBJ2-1 and V is TRBV27; D perhaps matches TRBD2 (5 bases). V was clipped by 3 bases and J by 9 bases, with 12 bases between them. The CDR3 is made up of 13 amino acids. Germline values: CDR1 MNHEY, CDR2 SMNVEV (reference sequence). Here the CDR3 reads CASSLGVFGEQFF. In DNA form, the CDR3 reads TGTGCCAGCAGTTTGGGAGTTTTCGGTGAGCAGTTCTTC.

The chain joins TRBV6-5 to TRBJ2-5, with 8 positions matching TRBD1. V was clipped by 6 bases and J by 5 bases; unmatched bases: 11. The CDR3 covers 15 residues. Germline V CDR1 and CDR2: MNHEY, SVGAGI. In DNA, the CDR3 is TGTGCCAGCAGCCCCGGGGCAGGGGGCGCGGAGACCCAGTACTTC. It codes for CASSPGAGGAETQYF.

In this sample, this clone turned up a few times. CDR3 nucleotide sequence: TGCGCCAGCAGCCGCCGAACCGGGGGGGGAGGCACTGAAGCTTTCTTT. Amino acid sequence: CASSRRTGGGGTEAFF. The rearrangement joins TRBV4-3 to TRBJ1-1, with a possible D match to TRBD1 (5 bases). The CDR3 runs to 16 residues. Germline CDR1 LGHNA, CDR2 YSLEER. V lost 4 bases and J 4 bases, leaving 19 bases between the germline ends.

The chain uses TRBV7-6 and TRBJ2-7; weak D call: TRBD1 (5 bases). V lost 5 bases to trimming and J lost 2 bases, with 13 bases between them. The germline CDR1 and CDR2 sequences are SGHVS and FNYEAQ. This CDR3 is 14 amino acids long. The CDR3 reads CASSEYMGPYEQYF. In DNA, the CDR3 is TGTGCCAGCAGCGAATATATGGGGCCCTACGAGCAGTACTTC.